This TCR beta chain originates from a study of shared clonotypes between healthy human individuals. Study-level results: Among the subsets, naive ones generally showed larger estimated richness than memory ones. With a few donors compared, approximately 5.5% of naive CD4 clonotypes were shared. Only blood samples were collected, and tissue repertoires likely differ.

The naive CD8 fraction comprised CD45RO-negative cells positively selected for CCR7 and excluded terminally differentiated effector memory CD45RA+ cells. Donors, without exception, were Caucasian adults residing in Nashville, Tennessee. Germline CDR1 SGHTS, CDR2 YDEGEE. The CDR3 has 13 residues. Trimming took off 3 bases at V and 6 bases at J, with 10 bases between the two ends. Notes on this clone: Its antigen is as yet unknown.

Libraries were prepared by immunoSEQ multiplex PCR; TCRdb keeps only in-frame clonotypes and omits some of them. The sample lists 2 million to 2.5 million clones, just over 90% seen once, with approximately 1.7% in the top ten. The sequence was obtained from a man younger than 30 in good health. Some clones in this sample may be carry-over from other donors' samples. Sequences were obtained from naive CD8+ T cells from PBMCs. The chain links TRBV5-8 to TRBJ1-5; D gene unclear. DNA for the CDR3: TGTGCCAGCAGCTCCGCGTCCGTTCAGCCCCAGCATTTT. It translates to CASSSASVQPQHF.